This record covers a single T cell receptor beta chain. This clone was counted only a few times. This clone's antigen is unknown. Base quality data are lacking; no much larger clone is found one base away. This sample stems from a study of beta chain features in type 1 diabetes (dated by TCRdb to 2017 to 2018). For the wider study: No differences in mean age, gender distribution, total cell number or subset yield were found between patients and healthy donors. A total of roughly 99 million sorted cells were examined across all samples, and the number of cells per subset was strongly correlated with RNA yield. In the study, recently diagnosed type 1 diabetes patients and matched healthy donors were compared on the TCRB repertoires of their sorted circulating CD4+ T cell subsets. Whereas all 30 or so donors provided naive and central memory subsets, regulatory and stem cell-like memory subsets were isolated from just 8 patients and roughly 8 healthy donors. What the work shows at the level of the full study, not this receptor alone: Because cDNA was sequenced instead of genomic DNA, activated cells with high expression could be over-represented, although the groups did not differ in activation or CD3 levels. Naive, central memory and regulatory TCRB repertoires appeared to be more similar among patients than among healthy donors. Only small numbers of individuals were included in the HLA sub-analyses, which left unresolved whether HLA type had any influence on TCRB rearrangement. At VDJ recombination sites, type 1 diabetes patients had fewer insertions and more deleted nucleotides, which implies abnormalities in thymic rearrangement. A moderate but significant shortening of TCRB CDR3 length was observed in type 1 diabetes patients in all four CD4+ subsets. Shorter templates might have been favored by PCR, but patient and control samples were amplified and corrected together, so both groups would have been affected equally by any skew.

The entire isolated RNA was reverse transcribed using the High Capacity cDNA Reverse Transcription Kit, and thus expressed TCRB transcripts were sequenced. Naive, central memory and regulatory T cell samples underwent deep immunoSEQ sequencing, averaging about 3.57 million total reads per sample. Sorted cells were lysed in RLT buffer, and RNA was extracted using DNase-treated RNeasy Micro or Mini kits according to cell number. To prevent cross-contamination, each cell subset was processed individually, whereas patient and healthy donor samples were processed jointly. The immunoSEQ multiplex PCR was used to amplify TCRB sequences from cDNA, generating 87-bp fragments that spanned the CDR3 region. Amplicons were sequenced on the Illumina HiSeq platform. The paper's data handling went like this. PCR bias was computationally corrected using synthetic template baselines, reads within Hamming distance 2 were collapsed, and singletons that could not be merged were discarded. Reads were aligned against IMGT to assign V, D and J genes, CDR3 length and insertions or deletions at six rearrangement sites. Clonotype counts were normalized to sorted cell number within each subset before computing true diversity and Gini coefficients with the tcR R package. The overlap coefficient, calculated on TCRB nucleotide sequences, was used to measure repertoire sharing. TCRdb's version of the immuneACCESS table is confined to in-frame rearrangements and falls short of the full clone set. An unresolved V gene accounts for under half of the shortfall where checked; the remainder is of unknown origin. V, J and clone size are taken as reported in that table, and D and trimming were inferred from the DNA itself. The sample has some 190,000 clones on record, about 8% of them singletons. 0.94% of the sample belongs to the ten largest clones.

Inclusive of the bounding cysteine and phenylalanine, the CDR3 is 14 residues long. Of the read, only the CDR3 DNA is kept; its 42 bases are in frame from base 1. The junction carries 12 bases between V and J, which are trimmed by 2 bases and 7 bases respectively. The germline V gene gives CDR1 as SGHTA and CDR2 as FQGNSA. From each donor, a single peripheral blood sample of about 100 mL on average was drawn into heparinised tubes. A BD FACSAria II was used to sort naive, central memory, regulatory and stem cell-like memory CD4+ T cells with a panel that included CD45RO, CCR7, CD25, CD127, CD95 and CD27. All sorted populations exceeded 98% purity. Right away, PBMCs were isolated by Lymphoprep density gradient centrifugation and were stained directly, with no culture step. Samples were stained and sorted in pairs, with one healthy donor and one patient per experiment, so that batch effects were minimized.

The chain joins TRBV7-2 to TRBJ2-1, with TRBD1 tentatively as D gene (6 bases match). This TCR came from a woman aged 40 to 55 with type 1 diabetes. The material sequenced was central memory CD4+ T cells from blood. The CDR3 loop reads CASSLSRDTNEQFF. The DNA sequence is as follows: TGTGCCAGCAGCTTATCCCGGGACACTAATGAGCAGTTCTTC.